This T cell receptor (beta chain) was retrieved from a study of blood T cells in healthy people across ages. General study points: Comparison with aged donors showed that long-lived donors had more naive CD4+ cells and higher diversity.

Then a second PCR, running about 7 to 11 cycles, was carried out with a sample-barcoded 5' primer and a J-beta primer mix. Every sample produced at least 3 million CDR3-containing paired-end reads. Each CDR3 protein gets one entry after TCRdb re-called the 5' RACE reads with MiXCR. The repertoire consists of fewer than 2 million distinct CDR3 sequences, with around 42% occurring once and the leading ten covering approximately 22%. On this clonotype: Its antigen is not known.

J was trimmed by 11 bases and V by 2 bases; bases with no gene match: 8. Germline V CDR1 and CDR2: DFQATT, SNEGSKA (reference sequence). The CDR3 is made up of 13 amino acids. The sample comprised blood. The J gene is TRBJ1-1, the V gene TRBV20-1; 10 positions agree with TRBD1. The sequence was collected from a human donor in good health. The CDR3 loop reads CSARPGQGLYAFF. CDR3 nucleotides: TGCAGTGCTAGACCGGGACAGGGGTTGTACGCTTTCTTT.